The 30 T cell receptor beta chains in this list originate from one sample, sequenced in a study of identical twins. TCRdb redid the calling of the 5' RACE reads with MiXCR, one entry per CDR3 protein. The sample lists 200,000 to 250,000 distinct CDR3 sequences; around 15% were seen once. The sample comprised memory (CD45RO+) T cells sorted from blood. These receptor sequences come from a woman aged 18-35 years in good health.

Ten or more counts support this clonotype. The chain couples TRBV2 to TRBJ1-2; no clear D. Germline assignment: CDR1 SNHLY and CDR2 FYNNEI. CDR3 length: 12 amino acids. Trimming stripped 3 bases from V and 2 bases from J, with 4 bases between. CDR3 coding DNA: TGTGCCAGCAGTGACGGGAACTATGGCTACACCTTC. Residues: CASSDGNYGYTF.

CDR3 nucleotide sequence: TGTGCCAGCAGCCAAGATTACAACCTAGAAATCGGCTACACCTTC. Amino acids: CASSQDYNLEIGYTF. The chain joins TRBV3-1 to TRBJ1-2; D gene unclear. The CDR3 covers 15 residues. Between the trimmed V and J ends, which lost 0 bases and 8 bases, there was a span of 16 bases. CDR1 is LGHDT and CDR2 is YNNKEL in the germline V gene (reference sequence).

A few counts support this clonotype. The CDR3 spells CASSQEPGLWNEQFF. Here the CDR3 DNA reads TGTGCCAGCAGCCAAGAGCCCGGATTGTGGAATGAGCAGTTCTTC. The chain carries TRBV4-2 and TRBJ2-1; no clear D. The germline V and J ends were trimmed by 0 bases and 7 bases, with 13 bases remaining between them. The CDR3 extends over 15 amino acids. Germline CDR1 reads LGHNA; CDR2 reads YNFKEQ.

This clonotype was seen a handful of times. CDR3 sequence: CAGQGQGKNQPQHF. DNA for the CDR3: TGCGCCGGCCAAGGACAGGGGAAGAATCAGCCCCAGCATTTT. The chain uses TRBV10-1 and TRBJ1-5, with TRBD1 matching over 9 bases. V shed 11 bases and J 4 bases; nucleotides not matched to a gene: 9. This CDR3 has 14 amino acids. Germline CDR1 and CDR2: WNHNN and SYGVQD (reference sequence).

The V call is TRBV9, the J call TRBJ1-1, with D perhaps matching TRBD1 (5 bases). The CDR3 is 15 amino acids. CDR1 and CDR2 (germline): SGDLS, YYNGEE. The germline V and J ends were trimmed by 4 bases and 3 bases, with 16 bases remaining between them. CDR3 in DNA: TGTGCCAGCAGCCCCCCGGACGGGGGTCACACTGAAGCTTTCTTT. Its translation: CASSPPDGGHTEAFF.

This clonotype occurred many times. The chain has TRBV2 and TRBJ2-7; a possible D gene is TRBD1 (6 bases). This CDR3 has 12 residues. V lost 6 bases and J 4 bases, leaving 10 bases between the germline ends. Germline lookup yields CDR1 SNHLY and CDR2 FYNNEI. This CDR3 reads CASRADRYEQYF. CDR3 bases: TGTGCCAGCAGGGCCGACAGGTACGAGCAGTACTTC.

This clonotype has at least ten counts. This chain joins TRBV2 and TRBJ2-7, with 7 bases that match TRBD1. The CDR3 is 13 amino acids. V gave up 8 bases and J gave up 2 bases; unmatched junction bases: 6. Germline values: CDR1 SNHLY, CDR2 FYNNEI. CDR3 protein: CASVTTGPYEQYF. The CDR3, as DNA: TGTGCCAGCGTAACGACAGGGCCCTACGAGCAGTACTTC. The variable domain in full, with the rest retrieved from reference TRBV2 and TRBJ2-7, is EPEVTQTPSHQVTQMGQEVILRCVPISNHLYFYWYRQILGQKVEFLVSFYNNEISEKSEIFDDQFSVERPDGSNFTLKIRSTKLEDSAMYFCASVTTGPYEQYFGPGTRLTVT.

The chain links TRBV6-5 to TRBJ1-1; 10 nucleotides agree with TRBD1. Germline CDR1 and CDR2: MNHEY and SVGAGI. V trimming: 0 bases; J trimming: 3 bases; junction bases outside the gene matches: 1. The CDR3 sequence is 15 residues long. CDR3 coding DNA: TGTGCCAGCAGTTACTCCGGGACAGGGGACACTGAAGCTTTCTTT. This sequence encodes CASSYSGTGDTEAFF.

V is TRBV20-1 and J is TRBJ2-7; 7 positions match TRBD1. V trimming: 2 bases; J trimming: 0 bases; junction bases outside the gene matches: 7. Germline values: CDR1 DFQATT, CDR2 SNEGSKA (reference sequence). This CDR3 region has 15 residues. CDR3 residues: CSARSPQGDSYEQYF. The CDR3 DNA follows: TGCAGTGCTAGATCACCCCAGGGGGACTCCTACGAGCAGTACTTC.

This clonotype was seen ten or more times. This chain uses TRBV12-3 or TRBV12-4 with TRBJ2-1; D remains unclear. There are 14 residues in the CDR3. V was shortened by 8 bases and J by 10 bases, with 21 bases between the two germline ends. CDR3 sequence reads: CASAWQRNSGEQFF. CDR3 sequence (DNA): TGTGCCAGCGCCTGGCAGCGAAACAGTGGGGAGCAGTTCTTC.

The chain is built from TRBV5-1 and TRBJ2-3; D gene unclear. Germline V gene sequence: CDR1 SGHRS, CDR2 YFSETQ. The CDR3 is made up of 14 amino acids. Trimming removed 7 bases from V and 6 bases from J, with 18 bases in between. The CDR3: CASRPSPTEDTQYF. The CDR3 nucleotides read TGCGCCAGCCGCCCCAGCCCCACGGAGGATACGCAGTATTTT.

This clonotype was recorded a few times. This chain joins TRBV3-1 and TRBJ2-2; 11 nucleotides align to TRBD1. This CDR3 comprises 15 residues. Germline values: CDR1 LGHDT, CDR2 YNNKEL (reference sequence). After removal of 2 bases from V and 8 bases from J, the junction contained 4 bases not matched to a gene. Here the CDR3 DNA reads TGTGCCAGCAGCCAACCGGGACAGGGGGTTGGGGAGCTGTTTTTT. This translates into CASSQPGQGVGELFF. Variable domain in full (rest from reference TRBV3-1 and TRBJ2-2): DTAVSQTPKYLVTQMGNDKSIKCEQNLGHDTMYWYKQDSKKFLKIMFSYNNKELIINETVPNRFSPKSPDKAHLNLHINSLELGDSAVYFCASSQPGQGVGELFFGEGSRLTVL.

This clonotype was seen ten or more times. V usage is TRBV12-3 or TRBV12-4 and J usage is TRBJ1-3; D gene unclear. V was cut by 6 bases and J by 7 bases, with 13 bases left in between. The CDR3 length is 13 residues. DNA for the CDR3: TGTGCCAGCAGCCCCAATAGGGCGAACACCATATATTTT. The encoded protein is CASSPNRANTIYF.

The rearrangement joins TRBV20-1 to TRBJ2-3, with a possible D match to TRBD2 (5 bases). V lost 3 bases, J lost 0 bases, and 16 bases lay in between. Germline V gives CDR1 DFQATT, CDR2 SNEGSKA (reference sequence). This CDR3 region has 16 residues. The CDR3 DNA reads as TGCAGTGCTAGTCCCCGAGCGGAGCCCAGCACAGATACGCAGTATTTT. Amino acid sequence: CSASPRAEPSTDTQYF.

This clonotype appeared a few times. The chain combines TRBV7-9 with TRBJ2-5; D is possibly TRBD1 (6 bases). This CDR3 spans 14 amino acids. With 5 bases removed from V and 0 bases from J, the gap between germline ends came to 10 bases. Germline CDR1 and CDR2: SEHNR and FQNEAQ (reference sequence). This CDR3 is CASSLRQDQETQYF. The CDR3, as DNA: TGTGCCAGCAGCCTAAGACAGGACCAAGAGACCCAGTACTTC.

CDR3 in amino acids: CASIGHSGVQPQHF. The CDR3 DNA reads as TGTGCCAGTATAGGCCATTCAGGGGTTCAGCCCCAGCATTTT. The chain combines TRBV19 with TRBJ1-5, with D possibly TRBD1 on 6 matching bases. Germline-derived CDR1 and CDR2 are LNHDA and SQIVND (reference sequence). This CDR3 is 14 amino acids long. V was trimmed by 7 bases and J by 6 bases, leaving 16 bases between them.

This clonotype has more than one count but fewer than ten. The genes are TRBV20-1 and TRBJ2-7, with 13 bases identical to TRBD2. The germline V gene has CDR1 DFQATT and CDR2 SNEGSKA (reference sequence). V lost 0 bases to trimming and J lost 10 bases; unmatched junction nucleotides: 9. The CDR3 contains 15 residues. The CDR3 spells CSARDTGTSGIEQYF. The CDR3 nucleotides are TGCAGTGCTAGAGATACCGGGACTAGCGGGATTGAACAGTACTTC.

This clonotype was counted between two and nine times. This chain links TRBV7-9 with TRBJ2-7, with D perhaps TRBD2 (5 bases). V lost 2 bases and J 6 bases, leaving 8 bases between the germline ends. CDR1 SEHNR and CDR2 FQNEAQ come from the germline V gene (reference sequence). The CDR3 runs 12 residues. Here the CDR3 DNA reads TGTGCCAGCAGCTTATTGAGGGTCGAGCAGTACTTC. It is translated as CASSLLRVEQYF.

The chain recombines TRBV7-2 with TRBJ1-3; D might be TRBD1 (6 bases). The germline V gene has CDR1 SGHTA and CDR2 FQGNSA. The CDR3 is 15 residues long. The germline V and J ends were trimmed by 0 bases and 1 base, with 7 bases remaining between them. The CDR3 DNA reads as TGTGCCAGCAGCTTAGCAGGGGGATCTGGAAACACCATATATTTT. Translation: CASSLAGGSGNTIYF.

The table lists this clonotype with a few counts. V and J are TRBV7-2 and TRBJ2-7; 8 bases are shared with TRBD2. The CDR3 loop spans 15 amino acids. Germline lookup yields CDR1 SGHTA and CDR2 FQGNSA. The V and J ends lost 7 bases and 3 bases, in that order; junction bases with no gene match: 11. CDR3 DNA: TGTGCCAGCACCCTTAATAGCGGGGTGCTCTACGAGCAGTACTTC. Its translation: CASTLNSGVLYEQYF.

The chain links TRBV20-1 to TRBJ2-7; D not resolved. CDR3 length: 15 amino acids. Germline V gives CDR1 DFQATT, CDR2 SNEGSKA (reference sequence). The V end was cut by 0 bases, the J end by 4 bases, with 16 bases between. In DNA form, the CDR3 reads TGCAGTGCTAGAGATCTCAGCACCCAACGGTACGAGCAGTACTTC. Translation: CSARDLSTQRYEQYF.

This clonotype was counted between two and nine times. This chain links TRBV3-1 with TRBJ2-7; 7 nucleotides line up with TRBD1. CDR1 is LGHDT and CDR2 is YNNKEL in the germline V gene (reference sequence). J lost 2 bases, V lost 4 bases, and 5 bases had no gene match. There are 14 residues in the CDR3. CDR3 residues: CASSLNRGTYEQYF. The CDR3 coding sequence is TGTGCCAGCAGCCTGAACAGGGGCACCTACGAGCAGTACTTC.

The chain employs TRBV20-1 and TRBJ1-2; 7 nucleotides agree with TRBD1. V gave up 0 bases and J gave up 4 bases; unmatched junction bases: 8. Germline V gene sequence: CDR1 DFQATT, CDR2 SNEGSKA (reference sequence). This CDR3 is 15 amino acids long. This CDR3 is CSARDNTGAFYGYTF. DNA for the CDR3: TGCAGTGCTAGAGATAACACAGGGGCCTTCTATGGCTACACCTTC.

The chain carries TRBV20-1 and TRBJ2-1; 10 bases map to TRBD2. Losses at the gene ends were 3 bases for V and 0 bases for J; bases not matched to a gene: 8. Per the germline V gene, CDR1 is DFQATT and CDR2 is SNEGSKA (reference sequence). This CDR3 has 17 amino acids. The CDR3 protein is CSARVGLAESSYNEQFF. In nucleotides, the CDR3 is TGCAGTGCTAGGGTCGGACTAGCGGAGAGCTCCTACAATGAGCAGTTCTTC.

This clonotype was seen at least ten times. The V and J genes are TRBV12-3 or TRBV12-4 and TRBJ2-7; no clear D. The CDR3 has 13 amino acids. Trimming took off 5 bases at V and 6 bases at J, with 14 bases between the two ends. Here the CDR3 DNA reads TGTGCCAGCAGTCTACTCCTACTCGGCGAGCAGTACTTC. It codes for CASSLLLLGEQYF.

This clonotype was found many times. V usage is TRBV14 and J usage is TRBJ2-1; D perhaps matches TRBD2 (6 bases). The V end was cut by 5 bases, the J end by 3 bases, with 20 bases between. Germline-derived CDR1 and CDR2 are SGHDN and FVKESK. CDR3 length: 17 amino acids. In nucleotides, the CDR3 is TGTGCCAGCAGCTCCCAGGAGGGAATTTTCCTCTACAATGAGCAGTTCTTC. It codes for CASSSQEGIFLYNEQFF.

The chain employs TRBV4-3 and TRBJ2-5, with TRBD2 identical over 8 bases. Trimming at V came to 0 bases and at J to 4 bases, leaving 4 bases not matched to a gene. Germline CDR1 and CDR2: LGHNA and YSLEER. The CDR3 is made up of 15 amino acids. The CDR3 sequence is CASSQEWLAGETQYF. The CDR3 DNA is TGCGCCAGCAGCCAAGAATGGCTAGCGGGAGAGACCCAGTACTTC.

The rearrangement joins TRBV7-2 to TRBJ2-1; 8 bases are shared with TRBD1. Looked up from germline, CDR1 is SGHTA and CDR2 is FQGNSA. J was trimmed by 14 bases and V by 5 bases; bases with no gene match: 11. This CDR3 spans 13 amino acids. CDR3 amino acids: CASSPPFIQGEFF. In nucleotides, the CDR3 is TGTGCCAGCAGCCCCCCTTTCATACAGGGGGAGTTCTTC.

A few counts support this clonotype. The chain is built from TRBV7-3 and TRBJ2-3; D not certain. V shed 4 bases and J shed 0 bases, with 8 bases lying between them. This CDR3 contains 14 residues. Germline V gene sequence: CDR1 SGHTA, CDR2 FQGTGA. CDR3 sequence (DNA): TGTGCCAGCAGCTCCTTCTTGAGCACAGATACGCAGTATTTT. Its protein is CASSSFLSTDTQYF. Based on the CDR3 plus reference TRBV7-3 and TRBJ2-3, the full variable domain is GAGVSQTPSNKVTEKGKYVELRCDPISGHTALYWYRQSLGQGPEFLIYFQGTGAADDSGLPNDRFFAVRPEGSVSTLKIQRTERGDSAVYLCASSSFLSTDTQYFGPGTRLTVL.

This clonotype appeared a few times. The chain is built from TRBV3-1 and TRBJ1-2; a weak D match, TRBD1 (6 bases). CDR1 and CDR2 from the germline V gene are LGHDT and YNNKEL (reference sequence). The CDR3 spans 13 residues. Trimming cost V 4 bases and J 6 bases, with 12 bases left between them. The CDR3 DNA reads TGTGCCAGCAGCCGGGAACAGGGCGATGGCTACACCTTC. It encodes CASSREQGDGYTF.